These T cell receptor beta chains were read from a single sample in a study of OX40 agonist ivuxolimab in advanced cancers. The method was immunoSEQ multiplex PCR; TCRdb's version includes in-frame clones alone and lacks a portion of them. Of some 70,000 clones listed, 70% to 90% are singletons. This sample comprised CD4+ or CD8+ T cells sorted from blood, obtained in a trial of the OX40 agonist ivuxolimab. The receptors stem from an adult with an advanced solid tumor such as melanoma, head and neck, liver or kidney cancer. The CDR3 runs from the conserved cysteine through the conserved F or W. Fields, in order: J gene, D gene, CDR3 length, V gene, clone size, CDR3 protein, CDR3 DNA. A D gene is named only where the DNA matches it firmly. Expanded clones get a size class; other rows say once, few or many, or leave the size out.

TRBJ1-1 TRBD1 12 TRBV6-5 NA CASRTGSTEAFF TGTGCCAGCAGGACAGGGTCCACTGAAGCTTTCTTT
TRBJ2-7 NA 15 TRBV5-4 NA CASSPQPDRPYEQYF TGTGCCAGCAGCCCCCAACCGGACAGACCCTACGAGCAGTACTTC
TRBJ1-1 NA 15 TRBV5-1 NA CATSVGISMNTEAFF TGCGCCACCTCCGTAGGGATTTCCATGAACACTGAAGCTTTCTTT
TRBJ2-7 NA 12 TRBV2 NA CASSADSYEQYF TGTGCCAGCAGTGCGGACAGCTACGAGCAGTACTTC
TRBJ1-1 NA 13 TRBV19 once CASSTTRNTEAFF TGTGCCAGTAGCACTACACGGAACACTGAAGCTTTCTTT
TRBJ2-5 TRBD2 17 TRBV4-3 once CASSQGLASGGQETQYF TGCGCCAGCAGCCAAGGACTCGCTAGCGGGGGACAAGAGACCCAGTACTTC
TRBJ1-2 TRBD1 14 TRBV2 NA CASWTPRGHYGYTF TGTGCCAGCTGGACTCCCAGGGGGCACTATGGCTACACCTTC
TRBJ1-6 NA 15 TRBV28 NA CASSFGGSYNSPLHF TGTGCCAGCAGTTTCGGGGGGTCCTATAATTCACCCCTTCACTTT
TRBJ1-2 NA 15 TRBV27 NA CASHTLGRPYGGYTF TGTGCCAGCCATACTTTGGGCCGCCCCTATGGAGGCTACACCTTC
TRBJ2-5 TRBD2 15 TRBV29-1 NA CSVEGLAGAEETQYF TGCAGCGTTGAGGGGCTAGCGGGGGCAGAAGAGACCCAGTACTTC
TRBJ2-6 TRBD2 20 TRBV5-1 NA CASSSPVGLAGSSGANVLTF TGCGCCAGCAGCTCGCCGGTGGGACTAGCGGGATCTTCTGGGGCCAACGTCCTGACTTTC
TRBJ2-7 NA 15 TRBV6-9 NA CASSYSGRVPYEQYF TGTGCCAGCAGTTACTCGGGCAGGGTACCCTACGAGCAGTACTTC
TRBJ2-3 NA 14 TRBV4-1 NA CASSPHPSTDTQYF TGCGCCAGCAGCCCCCATCCCTCCACAGATACGCAGTATTTT
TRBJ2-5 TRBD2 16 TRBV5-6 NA CASSTRTSGEPRDQYF TGTGCCAGCAGCACCCGGACTAGCGGGGAACCAAGAGACCAGTACTTC
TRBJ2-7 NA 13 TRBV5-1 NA CASSLDTYYEQYF TGCGCCAGCAGCTTGGACACCTACTACGAGCAGTACTTC
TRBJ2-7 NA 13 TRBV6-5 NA CASSYDSTYEQYF TGTGCCAGCAGTTACGACAGCACCTACGAGCAGTACTTC
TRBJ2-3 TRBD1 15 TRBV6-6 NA CASSLTGDITDTQYF TGTGCCAGCAGTTTGACAGGGGACATTACAGATACGCAGTATTTT